What follows are 7 T cell receptor beta chains derived from one specimen sequenced in a study of cytomegalovirus exposure and HLA in healthy donors. With 60 Vbeta and 13 Jbeta primers, the PCR was carried out. Libraries were prepared by immunoSEQ multiplex PCR; TCRdb keeps only in-frame clonotypes and omits some of them. The sample holds fewer than 200,000 clones, about 71% seen once. The sequenced material came from PBMCs. Receptors originate from a woman in her 40s in good health and CMV-seropositive.

This sequence joins TRBV7-9 and TRBJ2-7; the D gene is possibly TRBD1 (6 bases). The V and J ends lost 1 base and 0 bases respectively, with 13 bases between them. Germline V gives CDR1 SEHNR, CDR2 FQNEAQ (reference sequence). This CDR3 is built from 16 residues. This CDR3 is CASSLGDRTLSYEQYF. DNA of the CDR3: TGTGCCAGCAGCTTAGGAGACAGGACCCTCTCCTACGAGCAGTACTTC.

V and J are TRBV7-2 and TRBJ1-5; D gene uncertain. The CDR3 is 14 amino acids. Germline loops: CDR1 SGHTA, CDR2 FQGNSA. V shed 0 bases and J shed 3 bases, with 6 bases lying between them. The CDR3 nucleotides read TGTGCCAGCAGCTTAGCGGAGTTCAATCAGCCCCAGCATTTT. This codes for CASSLAEFNQPQHF.

CDR3 DNA: TGCGCCAGCAGCCGAGGACAGGGGGGGACTGGCGCTGAAGCTTTCTTT. This codes for CASSRGQGGTGAEAFF. V is TRBV4-3 and J is TRBJ1-1; the match to TRBD1 covers 10 bases. J lost 6 bases, V lost 4 bases, and 11 bases had no gene match. CDR1 is LGHNA, CDR2 YSLEER, per germline. This CDR3 is built from 16 residues.

V and J are TRBV14 and TRBJ2-7, with TRBD1 identical over 9 bases. Trimming cost V 5 bases and J 2 bases; bases outside gene matches: 7. The CDR3 loop spans 15 amino acids. CDR1 is SGHDN, CDR2 FVKESK, per germline. The CDR3 DNA follows: TGTGCCAGCAGCGCCCGGGACAGGGAACCCTACGAGCAGTACTTC. This sequence encodes CASSARDREPYEQYF.

The chain joins TRBV25-1 to TRBJ1-2; D unresolved. Germline loops: CDR1 MGHDK, CDR2 SYGVNS. The CDR3 extends over 13 amino acids. The V and J ends lost 1 base and 3 bases respectively, with 6 bases between them. The chain's CDR3 is CASSESGHYGYTF. The DNA for the CDR3 is TGTGCCAGCAGTGAATCGGGTCACTATGGCTACACCTTC.

This chain connects TRBV7-2 to TRBJ2-3, with D unclear. This CDR3 has 15 residues. Germline CDR1 reads SGHTA; CDR2 reads FQGNSA. Trimming removed 6 bases from V and 4 bases from J, with 17 bases in between. The CDR3 region is CASRIGRLSSDTQYF. The CDR3 DNA reads TGTGCCAGCAGAATCGGAAGACTTAGCTCAGATACGCAGTATTTT.

This chain joins TRBV6-4 and TRBJ2-3; D is undetermined. V was cut by 0 bases and J by 5 bases, with 18 bases left in between. The CDR3 consists of 17 residues. Germline CDR1 is MRHNA and CDR2 is SNTAGT. CDR3 DNA sequence: TGTGCCAGCAGTGACTCCAGCGCCACCTCACGCGTAGATACGCAGTATTTT. Translation: CASSDSSATSRVDTQYF.